This T cell receptor beta chain was sequenced for a study of beta chain features in type 1 diabetes. Study-wide results and caveats: For TCRB rearrangement, an influence of HLA type remained unresolved here.

Over 95% purity was reached by all sorted populations. The investigators reverse transcribed all of the isolated RNA, so they sequenced expressed TCRB transcripts. Assay: immunoSEQ multiplex PCR; the TCRdb copy retains only in-frame clones and omits some. In the table there are about 620,000 clones, around a sixth of which are singletons. This clone was found many times. Its antigen is unknown. J was trimmed by 10 bases and V by 6 bases; bases with no gene match: 8. The CDR3 totals 13 residues. CDR1 SGHTA and CDR2 FQGNSA come from the germline V gene. The sequence was collected from a man between 18 and 29 years old in good health. The sequenced sample consisted of naive CD4+ T cells from blood. V is TRBV7-2 and J is TRBJ1-4; TRBD1 agrees at 7 bases. Here the CDR3 reads CASSQGGRGKLFF. In DNA, the CDR3 is TGTGCCAGCAGTCAAGGGGGCCGCGGAAAACTGTTTTTT.